Following are 26 T cell receptor beta chains from one sample sequenced in a study of T cells in Graves' hyperthyroidism and ophthalmopathy. Using RNA transcripts as the source, TCR beta CDR3 regions were amplified. First-round RT-PCR of the TCR CDR3 relied on the HTBI primer set. From the multiplex PCR reads, TCRdb called clonotypes with MiXCR, one entry per CDR3 protein. The data contain about 610,000 distinct CDR3 sequences, roughly 14% of them singletons. Input material: blood. These receptors all come from a woman aged 40 to 50 with Graves' ophthalmopathy.

Many counts were recorded for this clonotype. V and J are TRBV6-5 and TRBJ1-2, with 8 bases that match TRBD1. The CDR3 has 14 amino acids. The V segment lost 5 bases and the J segment 3 bases; nucleotides outside the gene matches: 5. Looked up from germline, CDR1 is MNHEY and CDR2 is SVGAGI. DNA for the CDR3: TGTGCCAGCAGTACGGCAGGGGGCTACTATGGCTACACCTTC. This encodes CASSTAGGYYGYTF.

In its sample, this clonotype was seen many times. This chain joins TRBV6-1 and TRBJ1-1, with a possible D match to TRBD1 (5 bases). Trimming stripped 2 bases from V and 0 bases from J, with 7 bases between. CDR1 is MNHNS, CDR2 SASEGT, per germline. The CDR3 is 14 residues long. CDR3 in amino acids: CASSELDMNTEAFF. CDR3 DNA sequence: TGTGCCAGCAGTGAATTGGACATGAACACTGAAGCTTTCTTT.

The table lists this clonotype with many counts. This CDR3 is CASTQSPWFAGNTIYF. The CDR3 bases are TGTGCCAGCACCCAGAGCCCATGGTTTGCTGGAAACACCATATATTTT. The chain has TRBV2 and TRBJ1-3; D not resolved. Germline V lookup: CDR1 SNHLY, CDR2 FYNNEI. CDR3 length: 16 residues. Deletions cut 7 bases from V and 2 bases from J, with 18 bases between.

There are many counts of this clonotype. The rearrangement uses TRBV7-2 and TRBJ1-5, with D unresolved. V lost 1 base, J lost 0 bases, and 7 bases lay in between. Germline CDR1 reads SGHTA; CDR2 reads FQGNSA. CDR3 length equals 15 residues. The CDR3 loop is CASSLVADSNQPQHF. The CDR3, as DNA: TGTGCCAGCAGCTTAGTGGCAGATAGCAATCAGCCCCAGCATTTT.

This clonotype was counted ten times or more. The rearrangement links TRBV6-5 to TRBJ2-7; 10 bases match TRBD1. Germline loops: CDR1 MNHEY, CDR2 SVGAGI. With 6 bases clipped from V and 3 bases from J, the junction kept 5 bases outside the gene matches. The CDR3 covers 14 residues. CDR3 nucleotide sequence: TGTGCCAGCAGATGGGGACAGGGGTTCTACGAGCAGTACTTC. It encodes CASRWGQGFYEQYF.

This clonotype was seen repeatedly, ten times or more. The chain recombines TRBV7-8 with TRBJ1-5; 10 positions agree with TRBD1. The CDR3 loop spans 14 amino acids. The J segment lost 6 bases and the V segment lost 4 bases, leaving 3 bases of the junction unmatched. The germline gives CDR1 SGHVS, CDR2 FQNEAQ. CDR3: CASSYGTGVQPQHF. In nucleotides, the CDR3 is TGTGCCAGCAGCTACGGGACAGGGGTTCAGCCCCAGCATTTT.

There are many counts of this clonotype. The chain has TRBV6-2 or TRBV6-3 and TRBJ2-7; 8 nucleotides agree with TRBD2. CDR3 size: 17 residues. V shed 6 bases and J 3 bases; nucleotides not matched to a gene: 16. Per germline, CDR1 MNHEY and CDR2 SVGEGT. CDR3: CASSRLVAGLSNYEQYF. DNA for the CDR3: TGTGCCAGCAGCCGCTTAGTAGCGGGGCTAAGTAACTACGAGCAGTACTTC.

The V and J genes are TRBV28 and TRBJ2-7; 8 positions agree with TRBD1. CDR3 size: 14 residues. Germline trimming cut 6 bases from V and 5 bases from J; bases unmatched to any gene: 9. Germline V gene data show CDR1 as MDHEN and CDR2 as SYDVKM. CDR3 coding DNA: TGTGCCAGCAGAAGACAGGGGAGCTGGGACGAGCAGTACTTC. This codes for CASRRQGSWDEQYF.

In its sample, this clonotype was seen many times. The chain is built from TRBV6-2 or TRBV6-3 and TRBJ2-7; TRBD1 aligns across 9 bases. Looked up from germline, CDR1 is MNHEY and CDR2 is SVGEGT. The CDR3 length is 15 residues. V lost 0 bases and J lost 6; bases outside the gene matches: 6. The CDR3 DNA follows: TGTGCCAGCAGTTACTCCACCGGGACAGGGATCGAGCAGTACTTC. This codes for CASSYSTGTGIEQYF.

The J gene is TRBJ1-3, the V gene TRBV9; D is perhaps TRBD1 (6 bases). The CDR3 is 15 amino acids. Trimming stripped 3 bases from V and 0 bases from J, with 10 bases between. The germline V gene has CDR1 SGDLS and CDR2 YYNGEE. The CDR3 spells CASSGTGYSGNTIYF. The CDR3 DNA sequence: TGTGCCAGCAGCGGCACAGGGTACTCTGGAAACACCATATATTTT.

The chain carries TRBV7-9 and TRBJ2-1; TRBD1 might be the D (5 bases). CDR3 length: 14 residues. Germline values: CDR1 SEHNR, CDR2 FQNEAQ (reference sequence). With 3 bases removed from V and 5 bases from J, the gap between germline ends came to 11 bases. CDR3 sequence: CASSLGQAHNEQFF. The CDR3 DNA reads as TGTGCCAGCAGCTTGGGGCAGGCTCACAATGAGCAGTTCTTC.

This clonotype was seen many times. J is TRBJ2-7 and V is TRBV13; 11 bases align to TRBD2. V was pared by 5 bases and J by 3 bases, with 6 bases of the junction left unmatched. From germline, CDR1 is PRHDT and CDR2 FYEKMQ (reference sequence). The CDR3 sequence is 15 residues long. DNA of the CDR3: TGTGCCAGCAGCCATACTAGCGGGAGTATCTACGAGCAGTACTTC. As protein: CASSHTSGSIYEQYF.

This clonotype was counted many times. This chain connects TRBV6-2 or TRBV6-3 to TRBJ2-7, with D possibly being TRBD1 or TRBD2 (6 bases each). The CDR3 spans 14 residues. Looked up from germline, CDR1 is MNHEY and CDR2 is SVGEGT. Trimming took 10 bases from V and 0 from J, leaving 16 bases between them. CDR3 sequence (DNA): TGTGCCACAACGGGGGCGGAGGGCTCCTACGAGCAGTACTTC. It encodes CATTGAEGSYEQYF.

This clonotype came up a few times. The rearrangement uses TRBV18 and TRBJ1-1, with 10 nucleotides matching TRBD1. Germline loops: CDR1 KGHSH, CDR2 LQKENI. The CDR3 runs 16 residues. The V and J ends lost 0 bases and 1 base, in that order; junction bases with no gene match: 2. The CDR3 loop reads CASSPPGQGSNTEAFF. CDR3 sequence (DNA): TGTGCCAGCTCACCACCGGGACAGGGGTCGAACACTGAAGCTTTCTTT.

This clonotype was seen at least ten times. The CDR3 reads CSVSGLNTEAFF. CDR3 DNA: TGCAGCGTTTCAGGGCTAAACACTGAAGCTTTCTTT. The V call is TRBV29-1, the J call TRBJ1-1; D possibly corresponds to TRBD1 (5 bases). The length of the CDR3 is 12 residues. V was shortened by 5 bases and J by 2 bases, with 9 bases between the two germline ends. The germline CDR1 and CDR2 sequences are SQVTM and ANQGSEA.

In its sample, this clonotype was seen many times. V is TRBV2 and J is TRBJ2-5, with D perhaps TRBD1 (6 bases). Germline CDR1 reads SNHLY; CDR2 reads FYNNEI. This CDR3 has 13 residues. Between the trimmed V and J ends, which lost 7 bases and 0 bases, there was a span of 9 bases. The CDR3 coding sequence is TGTGCCAGCACCCGGGACAACCAAGAGACCCAGTACTTC. The encoded protein is CASTRDNQETQYF.

This CDR3 is CSATSGRAVEQYF. For the CDR3, the DNA is TGCAGTGCTACAAGCGGGAGGGCCGTCGAGCAGTACTTC. The chain joins TRBV20-1 to TRBJ2-7, with 10 bases aligning to TRBD2. CDR1 is DFQATT, CDR2 SNEGSKA, per germline (reference sequence). This CDR3 has 13 residues. The trim removed 4 bases at V and 6 bases at J, leaving 6 bases unmatched.

Of note for this clonotype: One end of the junction does not line up with germline, which may come from a read error. This sequence joins TRBV27 and TRBJ2-7; 9 bases line up with TRBD1. Germline-derived CDR1 and CDR2 are MNHEY and SMNVEV (reference sequence). CDR3 length: 15 residues. As DNA, the CDR3 is TGTGCCAGCGGTTTATCGGACAGGGGACCCTACGAGCAGTACTTC. Translating gives CASGLSDRGPYEQYF.

The table lists this clonotype with many counts. The rearrangement links TRBV6-5 to TRBJ1-1, with TRBD1 as a possible D gene (5 bases). Between the trimmed V and J ends, which lost 2 bases and 10 bases, there was a span of 23 bases. This CDR3 is 16 amino acids long. From germline, CDR1 is MNHEY and CDR2 SVGAGI. CDR3 in amino acids: CASSYLPQGPRVGAFF. The CDR3 DNA follows: TGTGCCAGCAGTTACCTACCCCAGGGACCGCGCGTTGGAGCTTTCTTT.

This clonotype has at least ten counts. The chain carries TRBV28 and TRBJ2-2; 7 positions match TRBD2. The CDR3 is 16 residues long. CDR1 is MDHEN, CDR2 SYDVKM, per germline. Trimming at V came to 3 bases and at J to 1 base, leaving 5 bases not matched to a gene. CDR3 in DNA: TGTGCCAGCAGTTTTTTCGCGGGAGTGAACACCGGGGAGCTGTTTTTT. Encoded protein: CASSFFAGVNTGELFF.

This clonotype appeared a few times. The genes are TRBV30 and TRBJ1-2; weak D call: TRBD1 (5 bases). V dropped 4 bases and J dropped 10 bases, with 19 bases sitting between them. Per the germline V gene, CDR1 is GTSNPN and CDR2 is SVGIG (reference sequence). This CDR3 contains 13 residues. The CDR3: CAWTRTGTSFYTF. In DNA form, the CDR3 reads TGTGCCTGGACCCGTACCGGGACCTCTTTCTACACCTTC.

The rearrangement links TRBV10-3 to TRBJ2-4; 8 nucleotides agree with TRBD2. The germline V gene encodes CDR1 ENHRY and CDR2 SYGVKD. There are 16 residues in the CDR3. V was clipped by 4 bases and J by 7 bases; unmatched bases: 12. Here the CDR3 reads CAISGAGSGSGNIQYF. The DNA of the CDR3 is TGTGCCATCAGTGGAGCCGGGAGCGGGAGTGGGAACATTCAGTACTTC.

Many counts were recorded for this clonotype. This rearrangement joins TRBV28 to TRBJ1-5, with D possibly matching TRBD1 (6 bases). V lost 2 bases and J lost 5, with 13 bases in between. The germline CDR1 and CDR2 sequences are MDHEN and SYDVKM. This CDR3 comprises 15 residues. The CDR3 nucleotides read TGTGCCAGCAGTTTACGGACAGCTAACTATCAGCCCCAGCATTTT. This encodes CASSLRTANYQPQHF.

This clonotype was counted many times. As DNA, the CDR3 is TGTGCCAGCAGCTTAGCCCCGACGAGCTATGGCTACACCTTC. It is translated as CASSLAPTSYGYTF. The rearrangement joins TRBV7-8 to TRBJ1-2; D unclear. Between the trimmed V and J ends, which lost 0 bases and 4 bases, there was a span of 9 bases. This CDR3 contains 14 residues. Germline CDR1 SGHVS, CDR2 FQNEAQ.

This clonotype was recorded many times. The chain combines TRBV12-3 or TRBV12-4 with TRBJ1-2; TRBD1 agrees at 7 bases. The junction had 10 bases not matched to a gene; V was cut back by 4 bases and J by 8 bases. The CDR3 covers 14 residues. CDR3 sequence: CASSSKRTGRGYTF. For the CDR3, the DNA is TGTGCCAGCAGTTCGAAACGGACAGGCCGGGGCTACACCTTC.

This clonotype was seen many times. This may come from a read error, since a much larger clone is one base off. The V and J genes are TRBV6-5 and TRBJ2-7; no clear D gene. The CDR3 sequence is 13 residues long. The ends were cut back, 2 bases at V and 2 bases at J, with 7 bases in the middle. Per the germline V gene, CDR1 is MNHEY and CDR2 is SVGAGI. The CDR3 protein is CASSYGVPYEQYF. The CDR3 DNA reads as TGTGCCAGCAGTTACGGGGTCCCCTACGAGCAGTACTTC.